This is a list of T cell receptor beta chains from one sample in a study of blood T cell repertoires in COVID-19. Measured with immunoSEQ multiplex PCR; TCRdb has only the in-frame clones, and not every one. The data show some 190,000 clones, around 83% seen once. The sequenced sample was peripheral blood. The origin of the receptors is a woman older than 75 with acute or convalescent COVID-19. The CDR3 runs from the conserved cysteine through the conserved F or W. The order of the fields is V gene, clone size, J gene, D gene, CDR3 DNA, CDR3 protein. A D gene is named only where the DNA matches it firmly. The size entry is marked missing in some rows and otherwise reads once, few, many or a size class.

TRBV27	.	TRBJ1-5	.	TGTGCCAGCAGTTTAAACAGGGATAGCAATCAGCCCCAGCATTTT	CASSLNRDSNQPQHF
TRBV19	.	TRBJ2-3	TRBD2	TGTGCCAGTAGTACCCGACTAGCGGGAGGGTTAGATACGCAGTATTTT	CASSTRLAGGLDTQYF
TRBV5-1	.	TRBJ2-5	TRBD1	TGCGCCAGCAGCATTGGACAGGGCCAAGAGACCCAGTACTTC	CASSIGQGQETQYF
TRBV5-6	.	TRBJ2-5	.	TGTGCCAGCAGCTTGGAATGGCGGCACCAAGAGACCCAGTACTTC	CASSLEWRHQETQYF
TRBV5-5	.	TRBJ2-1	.	TGTGCCAGCAGCCTCTACCGGGGCGGCGGGACCTACAATGAGCAGTTCTTC	CASSLYRGGGTYNEQFF
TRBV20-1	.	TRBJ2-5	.	TGCAGTGCTAACAGTGAGACCCAGTACTTC	CSANSETQYF
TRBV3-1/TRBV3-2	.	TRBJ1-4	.	TGTGCCAGCAGCCCCTCAAGAGGCGGGGACCGAACTAATGAAAAACTGTTTTTT	CASSPSRGGDRTNEKLFF
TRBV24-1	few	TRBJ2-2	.	TGTGCCACCAGTGGGGGAAAGGGGAGGCCCCCCGGGGAGCTGTTTTTT	CATSGGKGRPPGELFF
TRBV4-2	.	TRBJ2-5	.	TGTGCCAGCAGCCAAGGGACTCCAGGGGAAGAGACCCAGTACTTC	CASSQGTPGEETQYF
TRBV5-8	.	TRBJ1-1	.	TGTGCCAGCAGCTTGTTTTCGGGGGGCGTAGCTGAAGCTTTCTTT	CASSLFSGGVAEAFF
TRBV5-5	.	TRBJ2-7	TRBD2	TGTGCCAGCAGCTCGCAGGCTAGCGGGTCATACGAGCAGTACTTC	CASSSQASGSYEQYF
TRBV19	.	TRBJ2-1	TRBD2	TGTGCCAGTAGTATAGGGCCGAGCGGGAGGGCCTCGAGGATCAATGAGCAGTTCTTC	CASSIGPSGRASRINEQFF
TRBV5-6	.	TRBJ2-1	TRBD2	TGTGCCAGCAGCTCTCTTGGAGCGGGAGTTTGGGAGCAGTTCTTC	CASSSLGAGVWEQFF
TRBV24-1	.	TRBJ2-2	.	TGTGCCACCGGCCAAAACACCGGGGAGCTGTTTTTT	CATGQNTGELFF
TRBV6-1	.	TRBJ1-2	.	TGTGCCAGCAGTGAAGATCGTTACAGGGTGGAGATCTTC	CASSEDRYRVEIF
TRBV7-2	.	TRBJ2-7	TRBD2	TGTGCCAGCAGCTTACAACTAGCGGGAGGTCCTGAGCAGTACTTC	CASSLQLAGGPEQYF
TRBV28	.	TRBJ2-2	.	TGTGCCAGCAGTTTCGTCACCCTCTACGGGGAGCTGTTTTTT	CASSFVTLYGELFF
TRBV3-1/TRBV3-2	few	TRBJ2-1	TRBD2	TGTGCCAGCAGCCTATTCACGGGCGGGAGAGACAATGAGCAGTTCTTC	CASSLFTGGRDNEQFF
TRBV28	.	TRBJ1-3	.	TGTGCCAGCAGTTTAGGATTCGGGTCTGGAAACACCATATATTTT	CASSLGFGSGNTIYF
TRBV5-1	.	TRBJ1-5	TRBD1	TGCGCCAGCAGCGCGGGGACAGGGGGTCAGCCCCAGCATTTT	CASSAGTGGQPQHF
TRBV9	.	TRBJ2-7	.	TGTGCCAGCAGCGTAGTGGACGGGAACGAGCAGTACTTC	CASSVVDGNEQYF
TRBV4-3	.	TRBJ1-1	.	TGCGCCAGCAGCTCAACCAGACAAGCGACACTAGCTGAAGCTTTCTTT	CASSSTRQATLAEAFF
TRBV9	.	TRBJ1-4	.	TGTGCCAGCACTCGGGGTGCAACTAATGAAAAACTGTTTTTT	CASTRGATNEKLFF
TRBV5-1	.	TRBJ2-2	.	TGCGCCAGCAGTCCGAGCGCGAACACCGGGGAGCTGTTTTTT	CASSPSANTGELFF
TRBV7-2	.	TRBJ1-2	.	TGTGCCAGCAGCTTATACTGGGGCTCGGGCTATGGCTACACCTTC	CASSLYWGSGYGYTF
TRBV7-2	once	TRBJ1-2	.	TGTGCCAGCAGCCCCCAGACAGTAAACTATGGCTACACCTTC	CASSPQTVNYGYTF
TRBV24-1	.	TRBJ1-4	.	TGTGCCACCAGTGATTACAGGGCAACTAATGAAAAACTGTTTTTT	CATSDYRATNEKLFF
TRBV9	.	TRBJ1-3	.	TGTGCCAGCAGCGTAGTGGGGAGCGGAAACACCATATATTTT	CASSVVGSGNTIYF
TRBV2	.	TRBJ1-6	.	TGTGCCAGCACCGAAAGAGGAACCCTCCACTTT	CASTERGTLHF
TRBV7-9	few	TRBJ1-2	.	TGTGCCAGCAGCTTAGGGCAGGGGACCTCATATGGCTACACCTTC	CASSLGQGTSYGYTF
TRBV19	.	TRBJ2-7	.	TGTGCCAGTAGTATAGGCGGCGGGGCCTACGAGCAGTACTTC	CASSIGGGAYEQYF
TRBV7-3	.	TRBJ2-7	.	TGTGCCAGCAGCGCGGGACAGACTTCCGAGCAGTACTTC	CASSAGQTSEQYF
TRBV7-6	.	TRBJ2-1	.	TGTGCCAGCAGCTGGCCCCTCATGCAGGGAGGTAACAATGAGCAGTTCTTC	CASSWPLMQGGNNEQFF
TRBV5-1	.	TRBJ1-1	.	TGCGCCAGCAGCTGGGAGGGCGGGAACACTGAAGCTTTCTTT	CASSWEGGNTEAFF
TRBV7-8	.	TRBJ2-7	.	TGTGCCAGCAGCTACGACTGGAGTCGCGAGCAGTACTTC	CASSYDWSREQYF
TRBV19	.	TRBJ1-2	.	TGTGCCAGTAGTATGATAGCAAACTATGGCTACACCTTC	CASSMIANYGYTF
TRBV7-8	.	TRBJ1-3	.	TGTGCCACCTCATGGAGTCCTGGAAACACCATATATTTT	CATSWSPGNTIYF
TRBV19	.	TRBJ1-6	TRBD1	TGTGTCCGGACAGGCGTCTATAATTCACCCCTCCACTTT	CVRTGVYNSPLHF
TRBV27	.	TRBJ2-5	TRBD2	TGTGCCAGCAGTTTAGTGGGAGGGGAAGAGACCCAGTACTTC	CASSLVGGEETQYF
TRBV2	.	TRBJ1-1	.	TGTGCCAGCAGAAAGGACAGGAACACTGAAGCTTTCTTT	CASRKDRNTEAFF
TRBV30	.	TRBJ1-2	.	TGTGCCTGGAGGGCGACATCTGGCTACACCTTC	CAWRATSGYTF
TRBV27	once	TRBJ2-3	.	TGTGCCAGCAGTCCGGCAGGGTGGGGAGATACGCAGTATTTT	CASSPAGWGDTQYF
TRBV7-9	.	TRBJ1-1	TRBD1	TGTGCCAGCAGCCCCAGGGGACAGCTAAACACTGAAGCTTTCTTT	CASSPRGQLNTEAFF
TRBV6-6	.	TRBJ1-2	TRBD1	TGTGCCAGCAGTCCGGACAGGGGGCTAGGTGGCTACACCTTC	CASSPDRGLGGYTF
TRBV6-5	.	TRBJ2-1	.	TGTGCCAGCAGCCTGGTGGGAGCCTACAATGAGCAGTTCTTC	CASSLVGAYNEQFF
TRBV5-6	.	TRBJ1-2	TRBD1	TGTGCCAGCAGCTGGGACAGGGGCGACTATGGCTACACCTTC	CASSWDRGDYGYTF
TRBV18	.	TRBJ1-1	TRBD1	TGTGCCAGCAGCCGACAGGGTCCAGTCACTGAAGCTTTCTTT	CASSRQGPVTEAFF
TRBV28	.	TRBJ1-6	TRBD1	TGTGCCAGCAGTTCTTCCCGGACAGGGGGAAATTCACCCCTCCACTTT	CASSSSRTGGNSPLHF
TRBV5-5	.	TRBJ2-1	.	TGTGCCAGCAGCTTTCTAGGCTCTCGCTCCTACAATGAGCAGTTCTTC	CASSFLGSRSYNEQFF
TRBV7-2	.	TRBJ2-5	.	TGTGCCAGCAGCTTAGCCCGGTTTATCAATGGAGAGACCCAGTACTTC	CASSLARFINGETQYF
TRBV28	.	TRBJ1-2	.	TGTGCCAGCAGTTTTCGTCCGGGGAGGGGTGGCTACACCTTC	CASSFRPGRGGYTF